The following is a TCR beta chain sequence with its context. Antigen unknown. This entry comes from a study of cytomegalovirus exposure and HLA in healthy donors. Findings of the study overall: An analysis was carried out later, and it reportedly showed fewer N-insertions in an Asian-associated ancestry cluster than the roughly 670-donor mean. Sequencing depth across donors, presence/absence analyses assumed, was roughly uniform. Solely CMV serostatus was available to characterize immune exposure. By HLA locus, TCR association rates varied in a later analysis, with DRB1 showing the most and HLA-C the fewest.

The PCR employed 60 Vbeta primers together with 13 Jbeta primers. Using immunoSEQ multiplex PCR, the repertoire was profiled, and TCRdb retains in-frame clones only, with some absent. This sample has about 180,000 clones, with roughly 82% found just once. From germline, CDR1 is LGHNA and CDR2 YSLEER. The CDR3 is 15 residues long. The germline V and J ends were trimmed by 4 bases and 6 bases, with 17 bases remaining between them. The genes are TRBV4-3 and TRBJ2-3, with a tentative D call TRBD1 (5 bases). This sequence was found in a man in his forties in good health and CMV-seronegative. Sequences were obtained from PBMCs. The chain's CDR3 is CASSLEQVRADTQYF. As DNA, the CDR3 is TGCGCCAGCAGCCTCGAGCAGGTCAGGGCGGATACGCAGTATTTT.